The rows below give T cell receptor beta chains drawn from one sample of a study of shared T cell receptors in the human thymus. Sequencing was performed with immunoSEQ multiplex PCR; in TCRdb, only in-frame clones are kept and a portion is missing. This table holds hundreds of thousands of clones, 85% to 90% found once. These same records also appear under a second study, on human thymus T cells.

Material for sequencing was thymocytes. Receptors originate from a boy younger than two with a congenital heart defect. Each CDR3 is given with its conserved first and last residue. D genes are given only for firm matches. Not all rows give a size; the values are once, few, many and, for expanded clones, a class.

v_gene,j_gene,d_gene,abundance,len,CDR3nt,CDR3aa
TRBV6-6,TRBJ2-7,.,.,14,TGTGCCAGCAGTTACCGGGAGTACCCCTACGAGCAGTACTTC,CASSYREYPYEQYF
TRBV4-3,TRBJ1-2,.,.,15,TGCGCCAGCAGCCAAGTGGAGAACAATAACTATGGCTACACCTTC,CASSQVENNNYGYTF
TRBV2,TRBJ1-5,.,.,14,TGTGCCAGCAGTGACTCGGGTAGCAATCAGCCCCAGCATTTT,CASSDSGSNQPQHF
TRBV4-3,TRBJ1-1,.,.,15,TGCGCCAGCAGCCAAGACAGGGGAATGAACACTGAAGCTTTCTTT,CASSQDRGMNTEAFF
TRBV4-1,TRBJ2-2,.,.,15,TGCGCCAGCCACAAGGGGCGGGAAAACACCGGGGAGCTGTTTTTT,CASHKGRENTGELFF
TRBV5-1,TRBJ2-7,.,.,13,TGCGCCAGCGCGACAGAAAGGGTCTACGAGCAGTACTTC,CASATERVYEQYF
TRBV7-8,TRBJ1-2,.,.,17,TGTGCCAGCAGCTTAGCGCCTGGGGTAGGGGAAAACTATGGCTACACCTTC,CASSLAPGVGENYGYTF
TRBV27,TRBJ1-1,.,.,15,TGTGCCAGCAGTTTATCGCTCCTTGGGGGGGGTGAAGCTTTCTTT,CASSLSLLGGGEAFF
TRBV5-1,TRBJ1-2,.,.,9,TGCGCCGCGATTTGTGGCTACACCTTC,CAAICGYTF
TRBV15,TRBJ1-3,.,.,16,TGTGCCACCAGCAGCCCCGACTTCAACTCTGGAAACACCATATATTTT,CATSSPDFNSGNTIYF
TRBV14,TRBJ2-7,.,.,15,TGTGCCAGCAGCCCCGCGTCGGGAGAACTCTACGAGCAGTACTTC,CASSPASGELYEQYF
TRBV4-2,TRBJ2-3,.,.,15,TGTGCCAGCAGCCACCCCGCGGCGGCCTCAGATACGCAGTATTTT,CASSHPAAASDTQYF
TRBV5-1,TRBJ2-1,TRBD2,.,15,TGCGCCAGCAGCATGGATGGCGGGAGGGCCAGTGAGCAGTTCTTC,CASSMDGGRASEQFF
TRBV10-3,TRBJ2-7,.,.,13,TGTGCCACCGGGGGGGGACAGGGCAACGAGCAGTACTTC,CATGGGQGNEQYF
TRBV6-5,TRBJ1-1,TRBD1,.,15,TGTGCCAGCAGCCCGAGGGACAGGCGCCAAGGTGAAGCTTTCTTT,CASSPRDRRQGEAFF
TRBV6-5,TRBJ1-3,.,.,15,TGTGCCAGCAGTCGTGGTGGGCCGCAAGGAAACACCATATATTTT,CASSRGGPQGNTIYF
TRBV9,TRBJ2-3,TRBD2,.,19,TGTGCCAGCAGCGTAGCGATGGGACTAGCGGGGGTCAGCACAGATACGCAGTATTTT,CASSVAMGLAGVSTDTQYF
TRBV25-1,TRBJ2-1,.,few,14,TGTGCCACTCAGGGGAGGGAGGGGTGGAATGAGCAGTTCTTC,CATQGREGWNEQFF
TRBV6-1,TRBJ2-7,TRBD1,.,14,TGTGCCAGCAGTACCCCGGGACAGGCCTACGAGCAGTACTTC,CASSTPGQAYEQYF
TRBV13,TRBJ1-2,.,once,13,TGTGCCAGCAGCCACCCCCAGGGGAATGGCTACACCTTC,CASSHPQGNGYTF
TRBV10-1,TRBJ2-7,TRBD2,.,14,TGCGCCAGCAGTGAAACTAGCGGGACGGGCGAGCAGTACTTC,CASSETSGTGEQYF
TRBV30,TRBJ2-7,.,few,16,TGTGCCTGGAGTGCCCCCCGGGGGGCGGACATCTACGAGCAGTACTTC,CAWSAPRGADIYEQYF
TRBV29-1,TRBJ2-7,TRBD2,.,12,TGCAGCGTTGAAGAGGCCGGGGGGGAGCAGTACTTC,CSVEEAGGEQYF
TRBV5-6,TRBJ2-3,TRBD1,once,16,TGTGCCAGCAGCTTGGAGGGGGGGACAGGGACAGATACGCAGTATTTT,CASSLEGGTGTDTQYF
TRBV11-3,TRBJ1-2,.,.,15,TGTGCCAGCAGCTTAGAAGCAGGGCTTACCTATGGCTACACCTTC,CASSLEAGLTYGYTF
TRBV29-1,TRBJ1-2,TRBD1,.,14,TGCAGCGAAGAAACCGGGACAGGGAAATATGGCTACACCTTC,CSEETGTGKYGYTF
TRBV7-2,TRBJ2-1,.,.,15,TGTGCCAGCAGCCCGACGGACAGAGGGGACAATGAGCAGTTCTTC,CASSPTDRGDNEQFF
TRBV25-1,TRBJ1-2,.,.,13,TGTGCCAGCAGTGAAGTCGGGGAGGCTGGCTACACCTTC,CASSEVGEAGYTF
TRBV30,TRBJ2-1,TRBD2,.,13,TGTGCCTGGTGGGAGGGGACCGCGAGTGAGCAGTTCTTC,CAWWEGTASEQFF
TRBV27,TRBJ1-2,.,.,16,TGTGCCAGCAGTTTACAAATCGGACAGACTAACTATGGCTACACCTTC,CASSLQIGQTNYGYTF
TRBV5-1,TRBJ2-1,TRBD2,.,16,TGCGCCAGCAGCAGCGGACTAGCGGGACCCTACAATGAGCAGTTCTTC,CASSSGLAGPYNEQFF
TRBV16,TRBJ2-4,.,.,16,TGTGCCAGCAGCCAATTCCGGGGTCTAGCCAAAAACATTCAGTACTTC,CASSQFRGLAKNIQYF
TRBV11-2,TRBJ2-5,TRBD2,.,16,TGTGCCAGCAGCTTGGCCCCGACGGGGGGGGAGGAGACCCAGTACTTC,CASSLAPTGGEETQYF
TRBV30,TRBJ2-3,.,.,12,TGTGCCTGGAGTGTTTTAAAAGATACGCAGTATTTT,CAWSVLKDTQYF
TRBV30,TRBJ2-1,TRBD2,.,18,TGTGCCTGGAGTGTCCCCGGGACTAGCGGGAGAGGCTACAATGAGCAGTTCTTC,CAWSVPGTSGRGYNEQFF
TRBV11-3,TRBJ2-1,TRBD1,.,16,TGTGCCAGCAGCTTAGGGGACAGGGGGTCCTACAATGAGCAGTTCTTC,CASSLGDRGSYNEQFF
TRBV5-6,TRBJ2-5,TRBD1,.,14,TGTGCCAGCAGCTTGGACAGGGGGAAGGAGACCCAGTACTTC,CASSLDRGKETQYF
TRBV27,TRBJ1-5,.,once,17,TGTGCCAGCAGCAAAAGTTATAAGGGGGAGGGGATGGAGCCCCAGCATTTT,CASSKSYKGEGMEPQHF
TRBV7-9,TRBJ2-2,TRBD1,once,16,TGTGCCAGCAGCCCGACAGGGGCCGCCAACACCGGGGAGCTGTTTTTT,CASSPTGAANTGELFF
TRBV11-3,TRBJ2-7,TRBD2,.,15,TGTGCCAGCAGCTTAGGGCTAGCGGGAGTCTACGAGCAGTACTTC,CASSLGLAGVYEQYF
TRBV5-6,TRBJ2-6,.,.,15,TGTGCCAGCAGCGCGGGGATCTCTGGGGCCAACGTCCTGACTTTC,CASSAGISGANVLTF
TRBV4-2,TRBJ2-5,TRBD2,.,14,TGTGCCAGCAGCCAGAGCGGGGCGGAAGAGACCCAGTACTTC,CASSQSGAEETQYF
TRBV11-3,TRBJ2-2,TRBD2,.,17,TGTGCCAGCAGCTTAGATCTAGCGGGAGGCCACACCGGGGAGCTGTTTTTT,CASSLDLAGGHTGELFF
TRBV28,TRBJ2-7,TRBD1,.,15,TGTGCCAGCAGTATCCGGGACAGGGGATTTTACGAGCAGTACTTC,CASSIRDRGFYEQYF
TRBV4-2,TRBJ2-7,.,.,13,TGTGCCAGCAGCCAAGATCGAAGCTACGAGCAGTACTTC,CASSQDRSYEQYF
TRBV30,TRBJ2-7,.,.,12,TGTGCCTGGAGTGCAGGGGACTACGAGCAGTACTTC,CAWSAGDYEQYF
TRBV15,TRBJ1-3,.,.,15,TGTGCCACCAGCAGGGGGAAGGGGCGAAGAAACACCATATATTTT,CATSRGKGRRNTIYF
TRBV6-1,TRBJ1-4,.,.,14,TGTGCCAGCAGTGAATTGGGGCGGTGGGATAAACTGTTTTTT,CASSELGRWDKLFF
TRBV14,TRBJ2-7,TRBD1,.,17,TGTGCCAGCAGCCAAGATGGACAGGACCGCCTGGGGGACGAGCAGTACTTC,CASSQDGQDRLGDEQYF
TRBV27,TRBJ2-3,TRBD2,.,15,TGTGCCAGCAGTTTAGGGGCGGGAGGGGGAGATACGCAGTATTTT,CASSLGAGGGDTQYF
TRBV2,TRBJ2-3,.,.,16,TGTGCCAGCAGTGAAGCCGACTGGTTAAGCACAGATACGCAGTATTTT,CASSEADWLSTDTQYF
TRBV4-1,TRBJ2-5,.,.,17,TGCGCCAGCAGGGTCAGTGCTTCGGACTCCAAAGGGGAGACCCAGTACTTC,CASRVSASDSKGETQYF
TRBV5-1,TRBJ2-7,TRBD1,.,16,TGCGCCAGCAGCCCGGGACAGGGATCGAGCTCCTACGAGCAGTACTTC,CASSPGQGSSSYEQYF
TRBV6-5,TRBJ2-1,TRBD2,once,15,TGTGCCAGCAGTTACAGGGGACTACTCCCTGATGAGCAGTTCTTC,CASSYRGLLPDEQFF
TRBV7-2,TRBJ2-1,TRBD2,.,16,TGTGCCAGCAGCCCCCGGGGTTGGACTAGCAAAAATGAGCAGTTCTTC,CASSPRGWTSKNEQFF
TRBV11-2,TRBJ2-1,.,.,17,TGTGCCAGCACCCATGAGGGTGGGAGTGGCCCCCGCAATGAGCAGTTCTTC,CASTHEGGSGPRNEQFF